These 5 T cell receptor beta chains were all obtained from the same sample, sequenced in a study of early T cells in non-severe SARS-CoV-2 infection. One entry per CDR3 protein, called by TCRdb with MiXCR from the 5' RACE reads. The sample lists around 49,000 distinct CDR3 sequences, about 4.1% occurring once. What was sequenced was whole blood. The receptor source for this set is an adult who was a healthcare worker with PCR-confirmed SARS-CoV-2 infection or an uninfected control (not recorded which).

This clonotype was detected many times. The CDR3 sequence is CASSVGPREKLFF. The DNA for the CDR3 is TGCGCCAGCAGTGTCGGCCCGCGGGAAAAACTGTTTTTT. The chain has TRBV10-2 and TRBJ1-4; D uncertain. Germline V gene sequence: CDR1 WSHSY, CDR2 SAAADI. The CDR3 contains 13 residues. With 4 bases removed from V and 8 bases from J, the gap between germline ends came to 11 bases.

This clonotype was detected ten times or more. The rearrangement joins TRBV10-3 to TRBJ2-5; D is uncertain. CDR1 and CDR2 (germline): ENHRY, SYGVKD. This CDR3 contains 11 residues. Between the trimmed V and J ends, which lost 3 bases and 3 bases, there was a span of 2 bases. The CDR3 DNA is TGTGCCATCAGTGACAAAGAGACCCAGTACTTC. It encodes CAISDKETQYF.

This clonotype was counted ten times or more. CDR3: CATSEGIGSPLHF. CDR3 nucleotides: TGTGCCACCAGTGAGGGGATTGGCTCACCCCTCCACTTT. The chain combines TRBV24-1 with TRBJ1-6; unclear D gene. Germline CDR1 reads KGHDR; CDR2 reads SFDVKD. Deletions cut 4 bases from V and 10 bases from J, with 10 bases between. There are 13 residues in the CDR3.

This clonotype was detected ten times or more. The CDR3 bases are TGTGCCAGCAGCCTAAGCGTTTCCCCCTACGAGCAGTACTTC. Protein: CASSLSVSPYEQYF. V gene TRBV7-9 combines with J gene TRBJ2-7; D is undetermined. The ends were cut back, 5 bases at V and 2 bases at J, with 13 bases in the middle. Germline values: CDR1 SEHNR, CDR2 FQNEAQ (reference sequence). The CDR3 extends over 14 amino acids. The full variable domain, rest sourced from reference TRBV7-9 and TRBJ2-7, is DTGVSQNPRHKITKRGQNVTFRCDPISEHNRLYWYRQTLGQGPEFLTYFQNEAQLEKSRLLSDRFSAERPKGSFSTLEIQRTEQGDSAMYLCASSLSVSPYEQYFGPGTRLTVT.

The table lists this clonotype with a few counts. The rearrangement uses TRBV11-3 and TRBJ2-7; D gene ambiguous. CDR1 is SGHNT, CDR2 YENEEA, per germline. This CDR3 is built from 15 residues. V was pared by 1 base and J by 0 bases, with 10 bases between. The CDR3 loop reads CASSLGGQSSYEQYF. The DNA for the CDR3 is TGTGCCAGCAGCTTAGGAGGCCAGAGCTCCTACGAGCAGTACTTC.